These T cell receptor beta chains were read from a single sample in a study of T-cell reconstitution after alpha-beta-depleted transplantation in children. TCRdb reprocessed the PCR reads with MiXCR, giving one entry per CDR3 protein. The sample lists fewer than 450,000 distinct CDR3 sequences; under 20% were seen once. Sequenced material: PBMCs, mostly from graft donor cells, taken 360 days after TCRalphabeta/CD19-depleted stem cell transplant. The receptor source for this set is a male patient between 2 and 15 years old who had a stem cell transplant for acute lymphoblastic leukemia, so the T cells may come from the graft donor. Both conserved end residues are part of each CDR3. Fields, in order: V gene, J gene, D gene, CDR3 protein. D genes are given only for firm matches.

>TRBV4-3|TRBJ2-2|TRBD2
CASSQETSGSNTGELFF
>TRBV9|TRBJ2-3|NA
CARPVRDTQYF
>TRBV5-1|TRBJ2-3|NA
CASSLEGDRTDTQYF
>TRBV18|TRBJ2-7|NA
CASSPFFGSGYEQYF
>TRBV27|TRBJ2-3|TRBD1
CASSPGQGALRTQYF
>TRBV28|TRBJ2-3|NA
CASSLGAGSATDTQYF
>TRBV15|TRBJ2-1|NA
CATSVSKEQFF
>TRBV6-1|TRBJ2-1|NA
CASSHTPGSSYNEQFF
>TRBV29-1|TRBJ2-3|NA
CSVDGGGGQYF
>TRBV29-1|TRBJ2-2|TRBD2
CSAVAGDGGELFF
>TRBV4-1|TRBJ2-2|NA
CASSQDEGPVGGELFF
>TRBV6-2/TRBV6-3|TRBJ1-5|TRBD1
CASSYRDPGGNQPQHF
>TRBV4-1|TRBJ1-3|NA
CASSQVLLSSGNTIYF
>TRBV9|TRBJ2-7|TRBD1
CASSVGDRVNEQYF
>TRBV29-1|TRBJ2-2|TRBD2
CSAGRDWLAGGTGELFF
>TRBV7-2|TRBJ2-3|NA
CASSSGGFADTQYF
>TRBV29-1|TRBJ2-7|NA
CSVSRGAYEQYF
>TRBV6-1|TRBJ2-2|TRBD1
CASSPGTGNGELFF
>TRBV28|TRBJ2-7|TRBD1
CASSYKTGSSYEQYF
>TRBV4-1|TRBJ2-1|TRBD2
CASSRSGGRSDEQFF
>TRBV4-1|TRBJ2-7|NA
CASSQDPRASRLSYEQYF
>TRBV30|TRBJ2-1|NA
CAWSVQGNEQFF